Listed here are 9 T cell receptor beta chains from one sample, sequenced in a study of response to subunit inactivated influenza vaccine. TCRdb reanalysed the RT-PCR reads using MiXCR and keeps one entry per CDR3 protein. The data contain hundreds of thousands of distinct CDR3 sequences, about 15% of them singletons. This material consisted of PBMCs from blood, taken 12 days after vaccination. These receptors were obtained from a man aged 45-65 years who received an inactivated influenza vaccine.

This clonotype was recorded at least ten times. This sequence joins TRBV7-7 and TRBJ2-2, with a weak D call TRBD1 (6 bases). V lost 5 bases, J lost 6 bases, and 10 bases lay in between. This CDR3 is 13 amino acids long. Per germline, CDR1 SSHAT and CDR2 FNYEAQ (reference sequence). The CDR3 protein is CASSQDSPGELFF. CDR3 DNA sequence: TGTGCCAGCAGCCAGGACAGTCCCGGGGAGCTGTTTTTT.

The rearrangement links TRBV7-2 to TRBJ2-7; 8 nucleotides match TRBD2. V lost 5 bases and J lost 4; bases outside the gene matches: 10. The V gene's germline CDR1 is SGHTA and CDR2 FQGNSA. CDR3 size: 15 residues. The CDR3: CASSREGRVGYEQYF. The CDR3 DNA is TGTGCCAGCAGCCGGGAGGGCAGGGTCGGGTACGAGCAGTACTTC.

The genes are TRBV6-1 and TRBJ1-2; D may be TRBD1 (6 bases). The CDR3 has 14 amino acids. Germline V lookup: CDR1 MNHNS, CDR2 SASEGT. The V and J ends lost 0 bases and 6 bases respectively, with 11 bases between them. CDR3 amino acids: CASSEAAGADGYTF. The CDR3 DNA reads TGTGCCAGCAGTGAAGCGGCAGGGGCGGATGGCTACACCTTC.

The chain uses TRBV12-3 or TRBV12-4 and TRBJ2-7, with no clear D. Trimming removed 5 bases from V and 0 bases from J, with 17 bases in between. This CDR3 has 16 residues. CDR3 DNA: TGTGCCAGCAGTCCAAACCGGGTCTTTCTCTCCTACGAGCAGTACTTC. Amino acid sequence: CASSPNRVFLSYEQYF.

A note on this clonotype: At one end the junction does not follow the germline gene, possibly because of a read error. The chain's CDR3 is CTSSELAGGTDTQYF. CDR3 sequence (DNA): TGTACCAGCAGCGAACTAGCGGGGGGAACAGATACGCAGTATTTT. The V call is TRBV7-9, the J call TRBJ2-3; TRBD2 agrees at 12 bases. The CDR3 has 15 amino acids. CDR1 is SEHNR and CDR2 is FQNEAQ in the germline V gene (reference sequence).

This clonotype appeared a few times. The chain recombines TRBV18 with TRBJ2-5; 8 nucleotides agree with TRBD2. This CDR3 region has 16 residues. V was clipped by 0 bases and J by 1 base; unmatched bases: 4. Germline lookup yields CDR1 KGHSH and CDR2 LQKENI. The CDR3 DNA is TGTGCCAGCTCACCACCGGTCAGCGGGAGCCAAGAGACCCAGTACTTC. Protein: CASSPPVSGSQETQYF.

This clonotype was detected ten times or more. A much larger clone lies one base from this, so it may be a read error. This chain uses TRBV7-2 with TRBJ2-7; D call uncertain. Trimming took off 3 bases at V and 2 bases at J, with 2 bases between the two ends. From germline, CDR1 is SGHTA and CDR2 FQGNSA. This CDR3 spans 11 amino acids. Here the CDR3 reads CASSFTYEQYF. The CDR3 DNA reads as TGTGCCAGCAGCTTCACCTACGAGCAGTACTTC.

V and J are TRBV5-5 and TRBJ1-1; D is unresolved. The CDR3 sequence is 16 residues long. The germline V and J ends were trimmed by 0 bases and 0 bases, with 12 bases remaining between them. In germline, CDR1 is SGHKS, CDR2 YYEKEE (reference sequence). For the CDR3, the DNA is TGTGCCAGCAGCTTGGCCGGCGGCAGGATGAACACTGAAGCTTTCTTT. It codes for CASSLAGGRMNTEAFF.

CDR3 in amino acids: CASSLAGYSSYEQYF. CDR3 coding DNA: TGTGCCAGCAGCTTAGCGGGTTACAGCTCCTACGAGCAGTACTTC. The V call is TRBV7-2, the J call TRBJ2-7, with D unclear. The germline gives CDR1 SGHTA, CDR2 FQGNSA. CDR3 length equals 15 residues. V shed 0 bases and J shed 0 bases, with 9 bases lying between them.